The TCR beta chain under discussion was sequenced for a study of identical twins. Findings of the study overall: Where out-of-frame alpha sequences were twin-shared, they showed excess low generation probability. Instead of following the same donors, the conclusions were based on cross-sectional statistical analysis.

Only healthy Caucasians were included as donors. The cDNA had a unique molecular identifier and a template-switch universal primer site. TCRdb recomputed calls from the 5' RACE reads with MiXCR, one row per CDR3 protein. The sample lists fewer than 550,000 distinct CDR3 sequences, 12% to 15% occurring once. This clonotype was detected only a few times. The antigen is undetermined. Looked up from germline, CDR1 is WSHSY and CDR2 is SAAADI. The CDR3 runs 14 residues. The V and J ends lost 4 bases and 0 bases respectively, with 10 bases between them. This sample was also put to use in a study of yellow fever vaccine responses in identical twins.

Sequencing was carried out using CD4+ T cells sorted from blood. The sequence derives from a young woman in good health. The gene calls are TRBV10-2 and TRBJ2-7; D is unclear. In nucleotides, the CDR3 is TGCGCCAGCAGTGCGCAGGTGAGCTCCTACGAGCAGTACGTC. The encoded protein is CASSAQVSSYEQYV.